This record concerns one TCR beta chain sequence. The table came from immunoSEQ multiplex PCR; TCRdb's copy has only in-frame clones and leaves some out. The sample records 80,000 or so clones, around 95% being singletons. This sample stems from a study of technical replicates of blood from four donors. V was cut by 2 bases and J by 3 bases, with 11 bases left in between. Germline values: CDR1 MNHEY, CDR2 SMNVEV (reference sequence). CDR3 size: 14 residues. Sequencing was carried out using T cells isolated from PBMCs. The receptor was isolated from a human donor in good health. This sequence joins TRBV27 and TRBJ2-7; no reliable D call. The CDR3 here is CASSLRPGIYEQYF. In DNA, the CDR3 is TGTGCCAGCAGTTTACGTCCAGGAATCTACGAGCAGTACTTC.